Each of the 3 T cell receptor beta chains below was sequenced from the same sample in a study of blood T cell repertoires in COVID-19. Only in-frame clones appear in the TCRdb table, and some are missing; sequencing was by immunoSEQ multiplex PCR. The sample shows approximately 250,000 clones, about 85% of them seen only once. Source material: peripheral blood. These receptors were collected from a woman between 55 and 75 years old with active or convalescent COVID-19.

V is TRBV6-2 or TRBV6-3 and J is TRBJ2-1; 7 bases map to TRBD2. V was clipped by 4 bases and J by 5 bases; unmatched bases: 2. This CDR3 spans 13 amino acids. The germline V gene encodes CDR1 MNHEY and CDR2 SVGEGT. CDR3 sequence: CASSSGLNNEQFF. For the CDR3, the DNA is TGTGCCAGCAGTTCGGGACTAAACAATGAGCAGTTCTTC.

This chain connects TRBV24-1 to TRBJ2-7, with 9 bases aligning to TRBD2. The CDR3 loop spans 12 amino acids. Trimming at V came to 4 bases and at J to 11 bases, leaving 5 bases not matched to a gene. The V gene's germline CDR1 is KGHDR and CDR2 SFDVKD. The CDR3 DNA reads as TGTGCCACCAGTGACAGACTAGCGGACGAGTACGTC. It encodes CATSDRLADEYV.

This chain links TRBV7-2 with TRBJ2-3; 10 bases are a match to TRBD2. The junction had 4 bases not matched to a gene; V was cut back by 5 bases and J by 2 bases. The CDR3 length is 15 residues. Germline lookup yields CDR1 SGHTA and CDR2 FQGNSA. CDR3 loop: CASSPSGGATDTQYF. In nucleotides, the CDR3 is TGTGCCAGCAGCCCCAGCGGGGGGGCCACAGATACGCAGTATTTT.